These 14 T cell receptor beta chains came from one sample sequenced in a study of OX40 agonist ivuxolimab in advanced cancers. TCRdb keeps only in-frame clones here, not all; method: immunoSEQ multiplex PCR. The sample includes almost 45,000 clones, roughly 87% of them seen just once. Material: CD4+ or CD8+ T cells sorted from blood, obtained in a trial of the OX40 agonist ivuxolimab. The receptors originated from an adult with an advanced solid tumor such as melanoma, head and neck, liver or kidney cancer.

This sequence joins TRBV18 and TRBJ1-1; TRBD1 might be the D (6 bases). Germline V gene sequence: CDR1 KGHSH, CDR2 LQKENI. CDR3 length: 15 amino acids. Trimming stripped 0 bases from V and 3 bases from J, with 11 bases between. In DNA form, the CDR3 reads TGTGCCAGCTCACCACCGGACAGTGGGGACACTGAAGCTTTCTTT. It encodes CASSPPDSGDTEAFF.

The chain uses TRBV28 and TRBJ2-2; the D is unclear. Per germline, CDR1 MDHEN and CDR2 SYDVKM. The CDR3 is made up of 15 amino acids. With 2 bases removed from V and 6 bases from J, the gap between germline ends came to 13 bases. The CDR3 nucleotides read TGTGCCAGCAGTTTAAGGCCACCTCGCGCCGGGGAGCTGTTTTTT. It specifies CASSLRPPRAGELFF.

The chain has TRBV28 and TRBJ1-1, with 11 bases identical to TRBD1. After removal of 4 bases from V and 4 bases from J, the junction contained 8 bases not matched to a gene. Germline-derived CDR1 and CDR2 are MDHEN and SYDVKM. The CDR3 is made up of 16 amino acids. The CDR3 here is CASSSGQGARGTEAFF. CDR3 nucleotides: TGTGCCAGCAGTTCAGGACAGGGGGCGCGGGGCACTGAAGCTTTCTTT. Variable domain in full (rest from reference TRBV28 and TRBJ1-1): DVKVTQSSRYLVKRTGEKVFLECVQDMDHENMFWYRQDPGLGLRLIYFSYDVKMKEKGDIPEGYSVSREKKERFSLILESASTNQTSMYLCASSSGQGARGTEAFFGQGTRLTVV.

Remarks on this clone: This is likely a read error, given that the CDR3 carries no conserved phenylalanine or tryptophan at its end. This chain links TRBV4-3 with TRBJ1-1; 8 bases line up with TRBD1. The CDR3 covers 11 residues. Germline CDR1 reads LGHNA; CDR2 reads YSLEER. The J segment lost 9 bases and the V segment lost 5 bases, leaving 2 bases of the junction unmatched. CDR3 region: CASSRDRQAFL. CDR3 bases: TGCGCCAGCAGCAGGGACAGGCAAGCTTTCCTT.

The rearrangement uses TRBV28 and TRBJ1-2; TRBD1 matches at 11 bases. V lost 5 bases and J lost 6; bases outside the gene matches: 5. CDR1 is MDHEN, CDR2 SYDVKM, per germline. The CDR3 is 14 amino acids. The CDR3 sequence is CASSEPDRGHGYTF. The DNA for the CDR3 is TGTGCCAGCAGTGAGCCGGACAGGGGGCATGGCTACACCTTC.

The chain joins TRBV6-6 to TRBJ2-1; no clear D gene. Germline values: CDR1 MNHNY, CDR2 SVGAGI (reference sequence). This CDR3 contains 12 residues. Trimming pared 7 bases from V and 3 bases from J, leaving 7 bases between. The CDR3 coding sequence is TGTGCCAGCACCCCAGGCTACAATGAGCAGTTCTTC. Translation gives CASTPGYNEQFF.

The rearrangement links TRBV6-4 to TRBJ2-2, with TRBD1 identical over 7 bases. The V gene's germline CDR1 is MRHNA and CDR2 SNTAGT. This CDR3 is 18 amino acids long. Losses at the gene ends were 5 bases for V and 2 bases for J; bases not matched to a gene: 14. The CDR3 nucleotides read TGTGCCAGCAGTCCAAACCCAGACAGGGTGAGCAACACCGGGGAGCTGTTTTTT. Protein sequence: CASSPNPDRVSNTGELFF.

This clone has only a few counts. This chain joins TRBV4-3 and TRBJ1-5, with D possibly TRBD1 on 6 matching bases. The germline V gene encodes CDR1 LGHNA and CDR2 YSLEER. This CDR3 comprises 15 residues. Trimming cost V 4 bases and J 7 bases, with 17 bases left between them. This CDR3 is CASSLERGFDQPQHF. CDR3 nucleotide sequence: TGCGCCAGCAGCCTCGAAAGGGGGTTCGACCAGCCCCAGCATTTT.

The V and J genes are TRBV5-8 and TRBJ2-7; the D gene is possibly TRBD1 (6 bases). The germline V and J ends were trimmed by 1 base and 4 bases, with 9 bases remaining between them. The CDR3 contains 13 residues. Germline V lookup: CDR1 SGHTS, CDR2 YDEGEE. The CDR3 DNA follows: TGTGCCAGCAGCTTGAACAGGGAATACGAGCAGTACTTC. Translation: CASSLNREYEQYF. Based on the CDR3 plus reference TRBV5-8 and TRBJ2-7, the full variable domain is EAGVTQSPTHLIKTRGQQATLRCSPISGHTSVYWYQQALGLGLQFLLWYDEGEERNRGNFPPRFSGRQFPNYSSELNVNALELEDSALYLCASSLNREYEQYFGPGTRLTVT.

The genes are TRBV5-5 and TRBJ2-1, with a possible D match to TRBD1 (5 bases). The CDR3 has 16 residues. Per germline, CDR1 SGHKS and CDR2 YYEKEE (reference sequence). V shed 0 bases and J shed 0 bases, with 10 bases lying between them. The CDR3 spells CASSLEGWGSYNEQFF. CDR3 bases: TGTGCCAGCAGCTTGGAGGGGTGGGGCTCCTACAATGAGCAGTTCTTC.

This clone was picked up one time. The genes are TRBV4-3 and TRBJ1-2; D may be TRBD1 (6 bases). Deletions cut 0 bases from V and 1 base from J, with 12 bases between. The CDR3 consists of 16 residues. The germline V gene encodes CDR1 LGHNA and CDR2 YSLEER. CDR3 region: CASSQDGQRVNYGYTF. CDR3 DNA sequence: TGCGCCAGCAGCCAAGATGGACAGAGGGTTAACTATGGCTACACCTTC.

This chain links TRBV4-3 with TRBJ1-2; tentatively, D is TRBD1 (5 bases). Germline V gene data show CDR1 as LGHNA and CDR2 as YSLEER. Deletions cut 0 bases from V and 4 bases from J, with 9 bases between. The CDR3 totals 14 residues. The DNA for the CDR3 is TGCGCCAGCAGCCAAGACCTGACAGCCTATGGCTACACCTTC. This gives the protein CASSQDLTAYGYTF.

The rearrangement uses TRBV25-1 and TRBJ1-5; possibly TRBD1 for D (5 bases). The germline gives CDR1 MGHDK, CDR2 SYGVNS. V lost 8 bases to trimming and J lost 0 bases, with 11 bases between them. CDR3 length: 14 residues. CDR3 DNA sequence: TGTGCCAGCGGGGGGGATATTAGCAATCAGCCCCAGCATTTT. Translation: CASGGDISNQPQHF.

V usage is TRBV18 and J usage is TRBJ2-7, with 13 bases aligning to TRBD2. CDR3 size: 16 residues. The germline V gene has CDR1 KGHSH and CDR2 LQKENI. J gave up 4 bases and V 4 bases, and 7 bases lay outside the gene matches. For the CDR3, the DNA is TGTGCCAGCTCACGGACTAGCGGGGGCTCAGGTTACGAGCAGTACGTC. Amino acids: CASSRTSGGSGYEQYV.